The 6 T cell receptor beta chains listed next were all sequenced from one sample in a study of cytomegalovirus exposure and HLA in healthy donors. It was with 60 Vbeta and 13 Jbeta primers that the PCR ran. Clones were sequenced by immunoSEQ multiplex PCR, and TCRdb holds only the in-frame ones, with some missing. The data contain approximately 210,000 clones, 75% to 90% of them singletons. The specimen sequenced was PBMCs. These receptors all come from a man in his thirties or forties in good health and CMV-seronegative.

The V and J genes are TRBV29-1 and TRBJ1-2, with D tentatively TRBD1 (6 bases). The V gene lost 4 bases and the J gene lost 5 bases, with 11 bases spanning the gap. CDR3 length equals 12 residues. From germline, CDR1 is SQVTM and CDR2 ANQGSEA. The CDR3, as DNA: TGCAGCGTTGTTGGGGACACTTATGGCTACACCTTC. The encoded protein is CSVVGDTYGYTF. The whole variable domain, remainder taken from reference TRBV29-1 and TRBJ1-2, is SAVISQKPSRDICQRGTSLTIQCQVDSQVTMMFWYRQQPGQSLTLIATANQGSEATYESGFVIDKFPISRPNLTFSTLTVSNMSPEDSSIYLCSVVGDTYGYTFGSGTRLTVV.

The chain is built from TRBV10-3 and TRBJ1-5; possible D gene TRBD1, 6 bases. Trimming stripped 5 bases from V and 1 base from J, with 9 bases between. Germline V CDR1 and CDR2: ENHRY, SYGVKD. The CDR3 loop spans 14 amino acids. Here the CDR3 DNA reads TGTGCCATCAGTACGACAGGCAGCAATCAGCCCCAGCATTTT. It specifies CAISTTGSNQPQHF.

The rearrangement uses TRBV5-4 and TRBJ1-1, with 7 bases fitting TRBD1. J was trimmed by 1 base and V by 6 bases; bases with no gene match: 3. Germline loops: CDR1 SGHNT, CDR2 YYREEE (reference sequence). This CDR3 has 13 residues. As DNA, the CDR3 is TGTGCCAGCAATACAGGGGAGAACACTGAAGCTTTCTTT. It is translated as CASNTGENTEAFF.

This clone was detected once. The J gene is TRBJ2-5, the V gene TRBV30; D not resolved. The ends were cut back, 1 base at V and 0 bases at J, with 6 bases in the middle. Per the germline V gene, CDR1 is GTSNPN and CDR2 is SVGIG (reference sequence). This CDR3 contains 13 residues. This CDR3 reads CAWSEQYQETQYF. CDR3 DNA: TGTGCCTGGAGTGAACAATACCAAGAGACCCAGTACTTC.

The genes are TRBV6-5 and TRBJ2-7; TRBD1 aligns across 9 bases. The CDR3 totals 15 residues. Germline CDR1 and CDR2: MNHEY and SVGAGI. After removal of 5 bases from V and 2 bases from J, the junction contained 7 bases not matched to a gene. The CDR3 sequence is CASSKGGTGTYEQYF. The CDR3 coding sequence is TGTGCCAGCAGTAAAGGGGGGACAGGGACCTACGAGCAGTACTTC.

The chain uses TRBV5-1 and TRBJ1-3; 9 bases are shared with TRBD1. CDR1 SGHRS and CDR2 YFSETQ come from the germline V gene. After removal of 4 bases from V and 2 bases from J, the junction contained 7 bases not matched to a gene. The CDR3 sequence is 16 residues long. The CDR3 region has the DNA TGCGCCAGCAGCCAGGGACAGGGTCACGCTGGAAACACCATATATTTT. It yields the protein CASSQGQGHAGNTIYF.